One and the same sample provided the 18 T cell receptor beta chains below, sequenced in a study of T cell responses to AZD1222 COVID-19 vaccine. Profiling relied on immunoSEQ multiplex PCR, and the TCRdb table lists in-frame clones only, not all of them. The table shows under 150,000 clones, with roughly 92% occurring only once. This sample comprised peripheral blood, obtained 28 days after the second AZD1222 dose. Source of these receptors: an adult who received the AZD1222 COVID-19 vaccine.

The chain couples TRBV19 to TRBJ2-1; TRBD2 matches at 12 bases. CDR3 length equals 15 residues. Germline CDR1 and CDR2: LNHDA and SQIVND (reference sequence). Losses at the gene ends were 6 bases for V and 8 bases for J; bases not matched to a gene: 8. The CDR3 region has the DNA TGTGCCAGTAGAATAAGACTAGCGGGAGTCTATGAGCAGTTCTTC. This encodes CASRIRLAGVYEQFF. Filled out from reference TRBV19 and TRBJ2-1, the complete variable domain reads DGGITQSPKYLFRKEGQNVTLSCEQNLNHDAMYWYRQDPGQGLRLIYYSQIVNDFQKGDIAEGYSVSREKKESFPLTVTSAQKNPTAFYLCASRIRLAGVYEQFFGPGTRLTVL.

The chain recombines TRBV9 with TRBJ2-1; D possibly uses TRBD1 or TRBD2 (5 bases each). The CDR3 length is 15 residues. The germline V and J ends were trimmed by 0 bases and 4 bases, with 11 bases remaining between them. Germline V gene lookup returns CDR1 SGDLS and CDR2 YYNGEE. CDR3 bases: TGTGCCAGCAGCGTAGGGGGGTTAAGTTACAATGAGCAGTTCTTC. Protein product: CASSVGGLSYNEQFF. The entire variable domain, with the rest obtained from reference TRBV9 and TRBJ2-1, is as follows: DSGVTQTPKHLITATGQRVTLRCSPRSGDLSVYWYQQSLDQGLQFLIQYYNGEERAKGNILERFSAQQFPDLHSELNLSSLELGDSALYFCASSVGGLSYNEQFFGPGTRLTVL.

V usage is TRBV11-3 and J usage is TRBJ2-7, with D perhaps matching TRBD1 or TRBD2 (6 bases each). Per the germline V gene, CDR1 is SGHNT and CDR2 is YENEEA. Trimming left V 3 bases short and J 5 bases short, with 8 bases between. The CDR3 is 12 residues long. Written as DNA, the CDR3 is TGTGCCAGCAGCTTGAGGGGGGACGAGCAGTACTTC. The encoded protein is CASSLRGDEQYF.

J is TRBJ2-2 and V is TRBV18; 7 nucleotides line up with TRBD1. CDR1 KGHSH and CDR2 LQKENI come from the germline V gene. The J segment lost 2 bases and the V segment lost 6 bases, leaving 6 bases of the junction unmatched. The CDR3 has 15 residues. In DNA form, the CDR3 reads TGTGCCAGCTCGTTTCGACAGGGTAACACCGGGGAGCTGTTTTTT. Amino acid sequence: CASSFRQGNTGELFF.

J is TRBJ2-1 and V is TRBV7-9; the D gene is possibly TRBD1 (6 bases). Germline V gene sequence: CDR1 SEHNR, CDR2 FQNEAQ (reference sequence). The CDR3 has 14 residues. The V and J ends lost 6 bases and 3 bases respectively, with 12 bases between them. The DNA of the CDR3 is TGTGCCAGCAGTATTTCCAGGGGCTACAATGAGCAGTTCTTC. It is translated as CASSISRGYNEQFF. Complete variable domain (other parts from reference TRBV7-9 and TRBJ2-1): DTGVSQNPRHKITKRGQNVTFRCDPISEHNRLYWYRQTLGQGPEFLTYFQNEAQLEKSRLLSDRFSAERPKGSFSTLEIQRTEQGDSAMYLCASSISRGYNEQFFGPGTRLTVL.

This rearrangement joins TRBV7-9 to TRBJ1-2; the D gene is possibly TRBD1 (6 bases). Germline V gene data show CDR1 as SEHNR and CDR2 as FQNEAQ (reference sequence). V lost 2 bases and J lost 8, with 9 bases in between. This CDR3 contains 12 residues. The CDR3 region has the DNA TGTGCCAGCAGCTTAACAGGGATAGGCTACACCTTC. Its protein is CASSLTGIGYTF.

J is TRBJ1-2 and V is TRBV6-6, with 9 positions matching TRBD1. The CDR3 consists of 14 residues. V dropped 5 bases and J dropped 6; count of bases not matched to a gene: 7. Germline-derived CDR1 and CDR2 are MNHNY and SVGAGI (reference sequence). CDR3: CASSNNRGPDGYTF. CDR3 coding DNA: TGTGCCAGCAGTAACAACAGGGGGCCCGATGGCTACACCTTC.

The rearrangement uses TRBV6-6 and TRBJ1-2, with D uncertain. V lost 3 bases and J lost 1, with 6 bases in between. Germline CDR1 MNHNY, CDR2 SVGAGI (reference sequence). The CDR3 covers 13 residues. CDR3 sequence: CASSYGGNYGYTF. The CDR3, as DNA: TGTGCCAGCAGTTATGGCGGTAACTATGGCTACACCTTC.

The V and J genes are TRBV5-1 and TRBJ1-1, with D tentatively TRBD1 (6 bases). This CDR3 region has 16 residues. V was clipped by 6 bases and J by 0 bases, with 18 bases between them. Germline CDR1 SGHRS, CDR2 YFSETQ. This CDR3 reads CASKVGQGNMNTEAFF. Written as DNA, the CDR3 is TGCGCCAGCAAGGTGGGGCAGGGGAACATGAACACTGAAGCTTTCTTT. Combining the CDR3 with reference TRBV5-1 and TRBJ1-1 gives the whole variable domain KAGVTQTPRYLIKTRGQQVTLSCSPISGHRSVSWYQQTPGQGLQFLFEYFSETQRNKGNFPGRFSGRQFSNSRSEMNVSTLELGDSALYLCASKVGQGNMNTEAFFGQGTRLTVV.

The DNA of the CDR3 is TGTGCCCCTATCCAGGGACTAGCGGGAGCAGATACGCAGTATTTT. Its translation: CAPIQGLAGADTQYF. V usage is TRBV28 and J usage is TRBJ2-3; 14 bases align to TRBD2. This CDR3 comprises 15 residues. After removal of 11 bases from V and 4 bases from J, the junction contained 8 bases not matched to a gene. CDR1 and CDR2 from the germline V gene are MDHEN and SYDVKM.

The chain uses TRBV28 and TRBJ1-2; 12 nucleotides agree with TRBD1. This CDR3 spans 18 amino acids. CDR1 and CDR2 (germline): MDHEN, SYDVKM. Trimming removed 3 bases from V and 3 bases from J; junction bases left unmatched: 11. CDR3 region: CASSLTTGQGAADYGYTF. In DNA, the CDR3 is TGTGCCAGCAGTTTGACCACGGGACAGGGGGCAGCGGACTATGGCTACACCTTC.

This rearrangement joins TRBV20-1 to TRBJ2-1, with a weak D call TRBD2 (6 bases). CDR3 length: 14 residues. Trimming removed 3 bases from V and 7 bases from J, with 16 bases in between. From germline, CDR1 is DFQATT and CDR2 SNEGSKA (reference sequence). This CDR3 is CSASLLARRNEQFF. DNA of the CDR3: TGCAGTGCTAGTCTGCTAGCGCGGCGTAATGAGCAGTTCTTC.

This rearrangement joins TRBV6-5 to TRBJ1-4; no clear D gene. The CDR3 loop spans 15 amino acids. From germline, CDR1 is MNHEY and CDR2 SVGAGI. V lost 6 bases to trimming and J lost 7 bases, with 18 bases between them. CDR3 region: CASRNTVGLAEKLFF. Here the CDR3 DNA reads TGTGCCAGCAGGAACACAGTGGGCTTGGCTGAAAAACTGTTTTTT.

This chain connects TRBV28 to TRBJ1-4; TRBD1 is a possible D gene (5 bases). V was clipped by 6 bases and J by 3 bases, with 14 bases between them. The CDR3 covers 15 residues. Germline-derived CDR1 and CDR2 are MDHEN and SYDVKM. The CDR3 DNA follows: TGTGCCAGCAGCACTCCGGGACGGCCTAATGAAAAACTGTTTTTT. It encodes CASSTPGRPNEKLFF.

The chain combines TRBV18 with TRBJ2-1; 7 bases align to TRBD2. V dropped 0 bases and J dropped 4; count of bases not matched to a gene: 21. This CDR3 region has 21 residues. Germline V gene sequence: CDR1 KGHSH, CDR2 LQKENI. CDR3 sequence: CASSPPGNPFSGGRAYNEQFF. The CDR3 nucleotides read TGTGCCAGCTCACCACCGGGGAATCCCTTTAGCGGCGGGAGAGCTTACAATGAGCAGTTCTTC.

In DNA, the CDR3 is TGTGCCAGCAGTTTAGGACAGAACTATGGCTACACCTTC. It encodes CASSLGQNYGYTF. V gene TRBV27 combines with J gene TRBJ1-2; tentative D call: TRBD1 (6 bases). This CDR3 region has 13 residues. V was trimmed by 2 bases and J by 2 bases, leaving 6 bases between them. The germline CDR1 and CDR2 sequences are MNHEY and SMNVEV (reference sequence).

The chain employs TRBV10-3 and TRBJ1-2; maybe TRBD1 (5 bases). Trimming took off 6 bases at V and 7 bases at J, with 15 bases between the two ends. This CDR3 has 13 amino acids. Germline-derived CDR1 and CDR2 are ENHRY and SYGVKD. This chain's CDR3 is CAISAGIGGGYTF. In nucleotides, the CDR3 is TGTGCCATCAGCGCAGGGATTGGGGGTGGCTACACCTTC.

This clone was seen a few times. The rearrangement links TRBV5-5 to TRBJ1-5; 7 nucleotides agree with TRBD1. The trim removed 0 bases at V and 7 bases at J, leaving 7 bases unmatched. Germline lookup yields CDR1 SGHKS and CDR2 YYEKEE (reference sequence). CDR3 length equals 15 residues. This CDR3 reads CASSLAPGGKQPQHF. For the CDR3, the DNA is TGTGCCAGCAGCTTGGCCCCAGGGGGGAAGCAGCCCCAGCATTTT.